The next 10 T cell receptor beta chains were all read from a single sample in a study of CD8 T cells in ankylosing spondylitis. No antigens are known for them. MiXCR, run by TCRdb on the 5' RACE reads, gives a single entry per CDR3 protein. The table includes about 400,000 distinct CDR3 sequences, about 20% detected once. Findings of the study overall: What appeared characteristic of ankylosing spondylitis blood was a TCR beta motif of under 10 highly homologous variants.

The sequencing sample was made of blood, either unsorted or a sorted T cell fraction (not recorded which). The receptors were sampled from a male donor with ankylosing spondylitis.

V is TRBV28 and J is TRBJ2-1, with 12 bases lining up with TRBD2. The CDR3 is 16 residues long. After removal of 8 bases from V and 9 bases from J, the junction contained 14 bases not matched to a gene. Germline CDR1 reads MDHEN; CDR2 reads SYDVKM. CDR3 protein: CASSPRGLAGGPEQFF. CDR3 in DNA: TGTGCCAGCTCCCCAAGGGGGCTAGCGGGAGGGCCTGAGCAGTTCTTC. The full variable domain, with the rest looked up from reference TRBV28 and TRBJ2-1, is DVKVTQSSRYLVKRTGEKVFLECVQDMDHENMFWYRQDPGLGLRLIYFSYDVKMKEKGDIPEGYSVSREKKERFSLILESASTNQTSMYLCASSPRGLAGGPEQFFGPGTRLTVL.

This clonotype was seen more than once but under ten times. The V gene is TRBV30, the J gene TRBJ2-3; D is uncertain. V lost 4 bases, J lost 5 bases, and 7 bases lay in between. CDR1 and CDR2 (germline): GTSNPN, SVGIG (reference sequence). The CDR3 spans 11 residues. The CDR3 nucleotides are TGTGCCTGGACTGGGGTAGATACGCAGTATTTT. Protein: CAWTGVDTQYF. The entire variable domain, with the rest obtained from reference TRBV30 and TRBJ2-3, is as follows: SQTIHQWPATLVQPVGSPLSLECTVEGTSNPNLYWYRQAAGRGLQLLFYSVGIGQISSEVPQNLSASRPQDRQFILSSKKLLLSDSGFYLCAWTGVDTQYFGPGTRLTVL.

This clonotype was observed a handful of times. The V gene is TRBV5-1, the J gene TRBJ2-1, with TRBD2 identical over 12 bases. The germline V gene encodes CDR1 SGHRS and CDR2 YFSETQ. J gave up 5 bases and V 0 bases, and 6 bases lay outside the gene matches. The CDR3 sequence is 17 residues long. Written as DNA, the CDR3 is TGCGCCAGCAGCTTGGAGGGGACTAGCGGGTCCAACAATGAGCAGTTCTTC. Translation gives CASSLEGTSGSNNEQFF.

This clonotype was picked up a small number of times. The genes are TRBV18 and TRBJ1-2; 7 bases fit TRBD1. The V and J ends lost 3 bases and 2 bases, in that order; junction bases with no gene match: 9. Per the germline V gene, CDR1 is KGHSH and CDR2 is LQKENI. The CDR3 consists of 16 residues. CDR3 in amino acids: CASSPINRGRNYGYTF. The CDR3 DNA is TGTGCCAGCTCACCGATAAACAGGGGACGAAACTATGGCTACACCTTC.

This chain uses TRBV3-1 with TRBJ2-1; TRBD2 matches at 7 bases. The CDR3 is 15 residues long. Germline CDR1 is LGHDT and CDR2 is YNNKEL (reference sequence). J was trimmed by 4 bases and V by 5 bases; bases with no gene match: 8. CDR3 in DNA: TGTGCCAGCAGCGATCAGGCTAGCGGATACAATGAGCAGTTCTTC. It is translated as CASSDQASGYNEQFF.

The CDR3 nucleotides read TGCGCCAGCAGCCCGGAGGGACAGGGCTCCTACGAGCAGTACTTC. Translating gives CASSPEGQGSYEQYF. The J gene is TRBJ2-7, the V gene TRBV5-1; 9 bases map to TRBD1. Germline values: CDR1 SGHRS, CDR2 YFSETQ. The CDR3 length is 15 residues. The junction had 5 bases not matched to a gene; V was cut back by 4 bases and J by 0 bases.

This clonotype was counted between two and nine times. The chain links TRBV7-9 to TRBJ2-7, with 7 positions matching TRBD2. The length of the CDR3 is 17 residues. Per the germline V gene, CDR1 is SEHNR and CDR2 is FQNEAQ (reference sequence). The junction had 13 bases not matched to a gene; V was cut back by 0 bases and J by 5 bases. The CDR3 region is CASSLALGGGPFNEQYF. CDR3 nucleotide sequence: TGTGCCAGCAGCTTAGCGTTGGGGGGAGGGCCTTTTAACGAGCAGTACTTC.

This clonotype was counted between two and nine times. The rearrangement uses TRBV7-2 and TRBJ2-2, with 7 bases fitting TRBD2. The CDR3 covers 17 residues. Losses at the gene ends were 4 bases for V and 6 bases for J; bases not matched to a gene: 14. Germline CDR1 and CDR2: SGHTA and FQGNSA. CDR3 sequence (DNA): TGTGCCAGCAGCTGGGCAGACGCGGGGGTAGGGGCCGGGGAGCTGTTTTTT. Amino acids: CASSWADAGVGAGELFF. The whole variable domain, filled in from reference TRBV7-2 and TRBJ2-2, reads GAGVSQSPSNKVTEKGKDVELRCDPISGHTALYWYRQSLGQGLEFLIYFQGNSAPDKSGLPSDRFSAERTGGSVSTLTIQRTQQEDSAVYLCASSWADAGVGAGELFFGEGSRLTVL.

This clonotype was detected ten times or more. The chain links TRBV10-3 to TRBJ2-2, with 11 bases fitting TRBD1. The CDR3 is 17 residues long. V dropped 7 bases and J dropped 0; count of bases not matched to a gene: 7. Germline assignment: CDR1 ENHRY and CDR2 SYGVKD. The CDR3 sequence is CAITRDRGMANTGELFF. The CDR3 DNA reads as TGTGCCATCACCCGGGACAGGGGGATGGCGAACACCGGGGAGCTGTTTTTT.

The chain links TRBV7-9 to TRBJ2-1; 8 bases agree with TRBD2. The germline V gene has CDR1 SEHNR and CDR2 FQNEAQ (reference sequence). The ends lost 4 bases at V and 0 bases at J; junction bases unmatched: 8. The CDR3 extends over 17 amino acids. CDR3 nucleotides: TGTGCCAGCAGCTCGAGGGCGGGAGGCACCTCCTACAATGAGCAGTTCTTC. This encodes CASSSRAGGTSYNEQFF.